This T cell receptor beta chain was identified during a study of OX40 agonist ivuxolimab in advanced cancers. TCRdb's table, derived via immunoSEQ multiplex PCR, lists solely in-frame clones and lacks some. The top ten hold approximately 6.1% of the sample, which has fewer than 70,000 clones, approximately 87% seen once. This clone was found once. With 0 bases removed from V and 7 bases from J, the gap between germline ends came to 9 bases. CDR3 length equals 13 residues. Germline lookup yields CDR1 LGHNA and CDR2 YSLEER. The gene calls are TRBV4-3 and TRBJ2-5; D not resolved. The clonotype comes from an adult with an advanced solid tumor such as melanoma, head and neck, liver or kidney cancer. The source was CD4+ or CD8+ T cells sorted from blood, collected in a trial of the OX40 agonist ivuxolimab. The CDR3 DNA follows: TGCGCCAGCAGCCAAGATAGAGCGAGGACCCAGTACTTC. It yields the protein CASSQDRARTQYF.